The clone carrying this T cell receptor beta chain was seen a few times. This sample is part of a study of T cells in Graves' hyperthyroidism and ophthalmopathy. The CDR3 regions of TCR beta were amplified from RNA transcripts. The TCR CDR3 was amplified in a first-round RT-PCR using the HTBI primer set. TCRdb analysed the multiplex PCR reads with MiXCR anew, one entry per CDR3 protein. The sample consists of 600,000 or so distinct CDR3 sequences, roughly 16% of them appearing once. This CDR3 has 14 amino acids. V shed 4 bases, J shed 5 bases, and the junction held 10 bases outside the gene matches. The germline V gene encodes CDR1 DFQATT and CDR2 SNEGSKA (reference sequence).

The TCR sequence derives from a woman in her twenties or thirties with Graves' hyperthyroidism. The chain employs TRBV20-1 and TRBJ2-7, with 8 positions matching TRBD1. The material sequenced was blood. The CDR3 reads CSATLQGASDEQYF. The DNA of the CDR3 is TGCAGTGCTACCCTCCAGGGGGCAAGCGACGAGCAGTACTTC.